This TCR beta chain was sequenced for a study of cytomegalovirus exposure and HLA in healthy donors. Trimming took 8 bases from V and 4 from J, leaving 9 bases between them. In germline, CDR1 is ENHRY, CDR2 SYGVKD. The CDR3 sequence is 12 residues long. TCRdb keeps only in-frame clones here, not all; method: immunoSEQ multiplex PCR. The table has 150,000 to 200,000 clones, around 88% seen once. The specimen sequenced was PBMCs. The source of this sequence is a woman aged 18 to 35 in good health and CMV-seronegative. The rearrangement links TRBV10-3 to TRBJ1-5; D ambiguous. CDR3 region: CAISGLNQPQHF. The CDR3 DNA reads TGTGCCATCTCCGGGTTAAATCAGCCCCAGCATTTT.